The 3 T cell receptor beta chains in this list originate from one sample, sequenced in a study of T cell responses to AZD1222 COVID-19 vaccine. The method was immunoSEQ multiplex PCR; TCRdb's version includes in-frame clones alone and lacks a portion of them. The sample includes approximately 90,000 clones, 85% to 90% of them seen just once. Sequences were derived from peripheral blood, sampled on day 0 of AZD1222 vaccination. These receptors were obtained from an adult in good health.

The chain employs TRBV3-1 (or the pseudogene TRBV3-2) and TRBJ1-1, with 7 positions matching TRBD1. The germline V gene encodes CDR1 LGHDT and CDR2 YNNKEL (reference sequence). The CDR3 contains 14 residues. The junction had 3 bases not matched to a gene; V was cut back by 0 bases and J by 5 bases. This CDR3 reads CASSQEDRRTEAFF. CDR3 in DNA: TGTGCCAGCAGCCAAGAGGACAGGAGGACTGAAGCTTTCTTT.

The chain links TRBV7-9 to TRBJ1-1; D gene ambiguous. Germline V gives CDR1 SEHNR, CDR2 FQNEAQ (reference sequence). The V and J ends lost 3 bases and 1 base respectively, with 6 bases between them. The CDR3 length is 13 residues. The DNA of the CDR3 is TGTGCCAGCAGCTTGACCCCGAACACTGAAGCTTTCTTT. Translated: CASSLTPNTEAFF.

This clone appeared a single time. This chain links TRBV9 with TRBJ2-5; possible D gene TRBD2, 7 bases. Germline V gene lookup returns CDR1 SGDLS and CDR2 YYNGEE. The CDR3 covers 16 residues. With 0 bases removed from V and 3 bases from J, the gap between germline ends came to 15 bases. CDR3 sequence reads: CASSVGGGGSKETQYF. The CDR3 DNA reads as TGTGCCAGCAGCGTAGGGGGAGGGGGGTCGAAAGAGACCCAGTACTTC.